A single sample is the source of the 28 T cell receptor beta chains below, sequenced in a study of T cell responses to AZD1222 COVID-19 vaccine. Profiling relied on immunoSEQ multiplex PCR, and the TCRdb table lists in-frame clones only, not all of them. This table has some 170,000 clones, 75% to 90% appearing once. The sequences come from peripheral blood, collected 28 days after the second dose of the MenACWY control vaccine. The receptors were gathered from an adult who received the MenACWY meningococcal vaccine as a control.

The V and J genes are TRBV10-3 and TRBJ2-7; a weak D match, TRBD1 (6 bases). The V end was cut by 4 bases, the J end by 1 base, with 11 bases between. Germline CDR1 ENHRY, CDR2 SYGVKD. CDR3 length: 14 residues. CDR3 DNA: TGTGCCATCAGTGCTAACGGACAGTCCTACGAGCAGTACTTC. Amino acid sequence: CAISANGQSYEQYF.

V is TRBV11-2 and J is TRBJ1-3; D is undetermined. This CDR3 spans 12 amino acids. Trimming took off 5 bases at V and 8 bases at J, with 10 bases between the two ends. Germline-derived CDR1 and CDR2 are SGHAT and FQNNGV. Here the CDR3 DNA reads TGTGCCAGCAGCACGGACGGATACACCATATATTTT. This gives the protein CASSTDGYTIYF.

V is TRBV10-3 and J is TRBJ2-5; the D is unclear. The CDR3 covers 14 residues. The V gene's germline CDR1 is ENHRY and CDR2 SYGVKD. V was shortened by 3 bases and J by 5 bases, with 13 bases between the two germline ends. CDR3 coding DNA: TGTGCCATCAGTGATGGTAACGGCGTGGAGACCCAGTACTTC. Translated: CAISDGNGVETQYF.

The chain recombines TRBV14 with TRBJ2-7; 9 positions match TRBD1. V lost 4 bases, J lost 9 bases, and 10 bases stayed unmatched. The germline gives CDR1 SGHDN, CDR2 FVKESK. The CDR3 contains 14 residues. CDR3 bases: TGTGCCAGCAGCCCTCGACAGGGGGGGAAGGGGCAGTACTTC. Its translation is CASSPRQGGKGQYF.

The gene calls are TRBV7-9 and TRBJ1-1; 7 bases are shared with TRBD1. CDR1 SEHNR and CDR2 FQNEAQ come from the germline V gene (reference sequence). The CDR3 is 14 residues long. V lost 2 bases to trimming and J lost 5 bases; unmatched junction nucleotides: 5. CDR3 DNA sequence: TGTGCCAGCAGCTTACAGGGGGGGTGGACTGAAGCTTTCTTT. As protein: CASSLQGGWTEAFF.

The chain recombines TRBV4-1 with TRBJ1-2, with TRBD1 matching 8 bases. The CDR3 runs 14 residues. Germline V gene data show CDR1 as MGHRA and CDR2 as YSYEKL. With 4 bases clipped from V and 4 bases from J, the junction kept 5 bases outside the gene matches. The DNA for the CDR3 is TGCGCCAGCAGCCTACAGGGGGGTTCCTATGGCTACACCTTC. Protein: CASSLQGGSYGYTF.

The rearrangement links TRBV19 to TRBJ1-1, with a weak D call TRBD1 (5 bases). The CDR3 sequence is 14 residues long. Trimming stripped 10 bases from V and 1 base from J, with 16 bases between. The germline V gene encodes CDR1 LNHDA and CDR2 SQIVND (reference sequence). Written as DNA, the CDR3 is TGTGCCACAAGAAAGGGGCTCACGAACACTGAAGCTTTCTTT. Its protein product is CATRKGLTNTEAFF. The full variable domain, its missing parts supplied by reference TRBV19 and TRBJ1-1, is DGGITQSPKYLFRKEGQNVTLSCEQNLNHDAMYWYRQDPGQGLRLIYYSQIVNDFQKGDIAEGYSVSREKKESFPLTVTSAQKNPTAFYLCATRKGLTNTEAFFGQGTRLTVV.

The chain employs TRBV30 and TRBJ2-2; possibly TRBD2 for D (6 bases). This CDR3 contains 15 residues. V was clipped by 2 bases and J by 0 bases, with 10 bases between them. CDR1 and CDR2 (germline): GTSNPN, SVGIG (reference sequence). This CDR3 reads CAWSFGGTNTGELFF. In DNA form, the CDR3 reads TGTGCCTGGAGTTTCGGCGGGACGAACACCGGGGAGCTGTTTTTT.

The J gene is TRBJ2-1, the V gene TRBV27, with D maybe TRBD2 (7 bases). The CDR3 has 16 amino acids. Germline CDR1 MNHEY, CDR2 SMNVEV (reference sequence). Trimming pared 2 bases from V and 8 bases from J, leaving 19 bases between. CDR3 bases: TGTGCCAGCAGTTTAGCGGGAGAGGGGGTTTTCGATGAGCAGTTCTTC. It yields the protein CASSLAGEGVFDEQFF.

This sequence joins TRBV7-9 and TRBJ2-7; possible D gene TRBD2, 6 bases. This CDR3 comprises 14 residues. From germline, CDR1 is SEHNR and CDR2 FQNEAQ (reference sequence). V was shortened by 4 bases and J by 7 bases, with 17 bases between the two germline ends. CDR3 loop: CASSSGGLSREQYF. The CDR3 DNA is TGTGCCAGCAGCTCCGGGGGACTCTCGCGGGAGCAGTACTTC.

For the CDR3, the DNA is TGCAGTGCTATGGGGCGCGAGCAGTTCTTC. Its translation: CSAMGREQFF. This chain links TRBV20-1 with TRBJ2-1, with TRBD1 as a possible D gene (5 bases). This CDR3 is 10 amino acids long. Trimming took 4 bases from V and 10 from J, leaving 8 bases between them. Per germline, CDR1 DFQATT and CDR2 SNEGSKA (reference sequence).

J is TRBJ2-2 and V is TRBV5-4, with D possibly being TRBD1 (6 bases). The germline V gene encodes CDR1 SGHNT and CDR2 YYREEE (reference sequence). Deletions cut 2 bases from V and 6 bases from J, with 8 bases between. The CDR3 is made up of 13 amino acids. The CDR3 region is CASSFGQSGELFF. DNA for the CDR3: TGTGCCAGCAGCTTTGGACAGTCCGGGGAGCTGTTTTTT.

The chain recombines TRBV11-3 with TRBJ2-7; D tentatively fits TRBD1 or TRBD2 (5 bases each). The CDR3 extends over 14 amino acids. CDR1 is SGHNT, CDR2 YENEEA, per germline. Trimming removed 5 bases from V and 2 bases from J, with 13 bases in between. In nucleotides, the CDR3 is TGTGCCAGCAGCCGTGGGGGATTGGCCTACGAGCAGTACTTC. As protein: CASSRGGLAYEQYF.

The chain recombines TRBV19 with TRBJ1-5; D is uncertain. V dropped 7 bases and J dropped 6 bases, with 10 bases sitting between them. Germline assignment: CDR1 LNHDA and CDR2 SQIVND (reference sequence). The CDR3 sequence is 12 residues long. CDR3 protein: CASKTGSQPQHF. The CDR3 DNA is TGTGCCAGTAAAACCGGGTCTCAGCCCCAGCATTTT.

This chain joins TRBV9 and TRBJ1-5; D not certain. Germline values: CDR1 SGDLS, CDR2 YYNGEE. V lost 4 bases, J lost 5 bases, and 13 bases lay in between. The CDR3 has 14 residues. As DNA, the CDR3 is TGTGCCAGCAGCAGGCAGGAGGGTTATCAGCCCCAGCATTTT. Translation gives CASSRQEGYQPQHF. The variable domain in full, completed from reference TRBV9 and TRBJ1-5, reads DSGVTQTPKHLITATGQRVTLRCSPRSGDLSVYWYQQSLDQGLQFLIQYYNGEERAKGNILERFSAQQFPDLHSELNLSSLELGDSALYFCASSRQEGYQPQHFGDGTRLSIL.

V usage is TRBV27 and J usage is TRBJ2-3; D remains unclear. Germline lookup yields CDR1 MNHEY and CDR2 SMNVEV (reference sequence). Between the trimmed V and J ends, which lost 3 bases and 2 bases, there was a span of 15 bases. This CDR3 has 16 residues. The CDR3 protein is CASSFLPSRYTDTQYF. In nucleotides, the CDR3 is TGTGCCAGCAGTTTCCTACCCTCTAGGTACACAGATACGCAGTATTTT.

The genes are TRBV9 and TRBJ1-5; D not certain. Germline V gene sequence: CDR1 SGDLS, CDR2 YYNGEE. The CDR3 consists of 14 residues. Trimming removed 4 bases at V and 0 bases at J, with 8 bases between. In DNA, the CDR3 is TGTGCCAGCAGCCTCTCAGGTAGCAATCAGCCCCAGCATTTT. Protein product: CASSLSGSNQPQHF.

The gene calls are TRBV7-2 and TRBJ1-4; D gene ambiguous. Deletions cut 1 base from V and 7 bases from J, with 7 bases between. Germline lookup yields CDR1 SGHTA and CDR2 FQGNSA. CDR3 length equals 13 residues. The CDR3 region is CASSLDRAEKLFF. The CDR3 DNA sequence: TGTGCCAGCAGCTTAGACCGGGCTGAAAAACTGTTTTTT.

CDR3 amino acids: CASSRRGILDSPLHF. CDR3 coding DNA: TGTGCCAGCAGCCGCAGGGGTATATTGGATTCACCCCTCCACTTT. The chain is built from TRBV5-6 and TRBJ1-6, with a tentative D call TRBD1 (6 bases). The V gene lost 4 bases and the J gene lost 8 bases, with 16 bases spanning the gap. The CDR3 contains 15 residues. CDR1 is SGHDT, CDR2 YYEEEE, per germline.

J is TRBJ1-6 and V is TRBV2; TRBD1 might be the D (5 bases). This CDR3 is built from 12 residues. The germline gives CDR1 SNHLY, CDR2 FYNNEI. V lost 4 bases to trimming and J lost 9 bases, with 7 bases between them. The CDR3 is CASSAGGSPLHF. CDR3 coding DNA: TGTGCCAGCAGTGCGGGGGGTTCACCCCTCCACTTT. Combining the CDR3 with reference TRBV2 and TRBJ1-6 gives the whole variable domain EPEVTQTPSHQVTQMGQEVILRCVPISNHLYFYWYRQILGQKVEFLVSFYNNEISEKSEIFDDQFSVERPDGSNFTLKIRSTKLEDSAMYFCASSAGGSPLHFGNGTRLTVT.

This sequence joins TRBV3-1 (or the pseudogene TRBV3-2) and TRBJ2-5; TRBD2 agrees at 8 bases. This CDR3 comprises 17 residues. Germline V gene data show CDR1 as LGHDT and CDR2 as YNNKEL (reference sequence). V lost 0 bases, J lost 3 bases, and 9 bases stayed unmatched. Written as DNA, the CDR3 is TGTGCCAGCAGCCAAGATGTAAAAGCGGGGGTAAAAGAGACCCAGTACTTC. This sequence encodes CASSQDVKAGVKETQYF.

V is TRBV7-2 and J is TRBJ2-3; no clear D. CDR3 length equals 15 residues. Deletions cut 1 base from V and 0 bases from J, with 8 bases between. CDR1 is SGHTA and CDR2 is FQGNSA in the germline V gene. CDR3 nucleotides: TGTGCCAGCAGCTTAGTACGGCGGAGCACAGATACGCAGTATTTT. This codes for CASSLVRRSTDTQYF.

V usage is TRBV19 and J usage is TRBJ2-3, with D maybe TRBD2 (6 bases). The CDR3 extends over 13 amino acids. V lost 10 bases and J 4 bases, leaving 15 bases between the germline ends. Germline values: CDR1 LNHDA, CDR2 SQIVND (reference sequence). CDR3: CATGTVVADTQYF. Written as DNA, the CDR3 is TGTGCCACCGGGACTGTCGTGGCAGATACGCAGTATTTT.

This clone occurred once. This chain uses TRBV5-4 with TRBJ2-1, with D uncertain. The V end was cut by 3 bases, the J end by 1 base, with 8 bases between. There are 14 residues in the CDR3. CDR1 and CDR2 (germline): SGHNT, YYREEE (reference sequence). The CDR3, as DNA: TGTGCCAGCAGCTCGGTCCATTCCTACAATGAGCAGTTCTTC. Translating it yields CASSSVHSYNEQFF.

The chain joins TRBV11-2 to TRBJ2-1, with D tentatively TRBD2 (5 bases). CDR3 length: 15 residues. V shed 2 bases and J shed 0 bases, with 8 bases lying between them. Germline CDR1 and CDR2: SGHAT and FQNNGV. CDR3 coding DNA: TGTGCCAGCAGCTTATTAGCGACCTCCTACAATGAGCAGTTCTTC. It specifies CASSLLATSYNEQFF.

The gene calls are TRBV7-6 and TRBJ1-1; 7 bases align to TRBD1. The CDR3 spans 16 residues. Germline trimming cut 3 bases from V and 0 bases from J; bases unmatched to any gene: 7. In germline, CDR1 is SGHVS, CDR2 FNYEAQ. The CDR3 DNA sequence: TGTGCCAGCAGCTTCGTTTCGACAGGGTTGAACACTGAAGCTTTCTTT. Translation: CASSFVSTGLNTEAFF.

The chain uses TRBV23-1 and TRBJ1-6, with TRBD1 identical over 9 bases. TRBV23-1 is assigned to the ORF class and has an uncertain function. The CDR3 consists of 15 residues. J gave up 10 bases and V 0 bases, and 4 bases lay outside the gene matches. The CDR3 here is CASSQSGQGSSPLHF. CDR3 in DNA: TGCGCCAGCAGTCAATCGGGACAGGGAAGCTCACCCCTCCACTTT.

V usage is TRBV28 and J usage is TRBJ1-1; D not resolved. Trimming left V 11 bases short and J 0 bases short, with 13 bases between. Germline-derived CDR1 and CDR2 are MDHEN and SYDVKM. The CDR3 covers 13 residues. Here the CDR3 reads CAALLNMNTEAFF. CDR3 DNA: TGTGCCGCACTGCTCAATATGAACACTGAAGCTTTCTTT.